This T cell receptor beta chain appears in the sequencing data of a study of T cell responses to AZD1222 COVID-19 vaccine. Overall study results and limits: At baseline, seropositivity was found in only a handful of AZD1222 recipients. The study found Spike-specific TCR breadth and depth rose after two AZD1222 doses. Dominant CD4 TCR responses targeted spike regions 160-218 and 743-854.

The table came from immunoSEQ multiplex PCR; TCRdb's copy has only in-frame clones and leaves some out. The sample includes 110,000 or so clones, approximately 90% of them seen just once. Timing groups of about 4 and about 12 weeks for second doses were pooled. Comments on this clone: The antigen is unknown.

Germline CDR1 reads LGHDT; CDR2 reads YNNKEL (reference sequence). V was cut by 3 bases and J by 0 bases, with 9 bases left in between. The CDR3 length is 16 residues. This receptor was identified in an adult who received the AZD1222 COVID-19 vaccine. The input for sequencing was peripheral blood, taken 28 days after the second AZD1222 dose. The chain is built from TRBV3-1 (or the pseudogene TRBV3-2) and TRBJ1-6; D is ambiguous. As DNA, the CDR3 is TGTGCCAGCAGCCAGGGTTTCAGCTCCTATAATTCACCCCTCCACTTT. Its protein is CASSQGFSSYNSPLHF.